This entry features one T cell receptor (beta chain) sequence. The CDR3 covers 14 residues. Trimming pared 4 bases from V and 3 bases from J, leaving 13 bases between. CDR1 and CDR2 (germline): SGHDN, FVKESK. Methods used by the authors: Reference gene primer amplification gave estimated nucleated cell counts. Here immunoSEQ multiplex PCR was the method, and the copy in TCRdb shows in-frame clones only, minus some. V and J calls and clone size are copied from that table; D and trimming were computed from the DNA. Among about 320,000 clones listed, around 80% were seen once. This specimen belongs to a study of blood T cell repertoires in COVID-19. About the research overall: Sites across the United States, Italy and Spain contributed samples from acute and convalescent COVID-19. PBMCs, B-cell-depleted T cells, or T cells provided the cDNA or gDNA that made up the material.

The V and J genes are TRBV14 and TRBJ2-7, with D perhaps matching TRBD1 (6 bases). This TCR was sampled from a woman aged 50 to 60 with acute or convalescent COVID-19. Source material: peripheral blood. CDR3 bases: TGTGCCAGCAGCCTTGGACAGCACAGCTACGAGCAGTACTTC. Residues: CASSLGQHSYEQYF.